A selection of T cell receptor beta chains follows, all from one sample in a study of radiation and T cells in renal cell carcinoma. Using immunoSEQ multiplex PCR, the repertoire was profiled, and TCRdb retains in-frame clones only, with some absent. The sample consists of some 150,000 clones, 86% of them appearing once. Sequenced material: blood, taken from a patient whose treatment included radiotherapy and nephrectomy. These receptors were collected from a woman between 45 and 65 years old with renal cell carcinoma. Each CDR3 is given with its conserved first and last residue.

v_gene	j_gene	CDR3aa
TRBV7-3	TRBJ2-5	CASSSGARGTQYF
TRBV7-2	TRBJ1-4	CASSRGEGEKLFF
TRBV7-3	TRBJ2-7	CASSKQGAGSYEQYF
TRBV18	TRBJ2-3	CASSQLKFTQADTQYF
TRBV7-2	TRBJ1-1	CASSPGGAGTEAFF
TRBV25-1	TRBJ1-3	CASSEWVGSGNTIYF
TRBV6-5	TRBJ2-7	CASSGHRYEQYF
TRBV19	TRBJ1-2	CASSPGAGGYTF
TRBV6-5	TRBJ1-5	CASSYDGKGQPQHF
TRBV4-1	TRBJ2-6	CASSHTWTVESSGANVLTF
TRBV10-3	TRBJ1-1	CAISGQGFGTEAFF
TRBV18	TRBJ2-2	CASSPTGGPNTGELFF
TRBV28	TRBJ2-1	CASKGSGSSYNEQFF
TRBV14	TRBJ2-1	CASSQELANEQFF
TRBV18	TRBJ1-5	CASSPWTGDSNQPQHF
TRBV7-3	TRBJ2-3	CASSLTRNGDTQYF
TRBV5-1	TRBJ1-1	CASYEQGGNTEAFF
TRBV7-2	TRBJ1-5	CASSLAFGGQPQHF
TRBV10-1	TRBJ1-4	CASSAGQGRKLFF
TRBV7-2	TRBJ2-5	CASSLGVQETQYF
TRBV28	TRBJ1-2	CASSLSRGSGYGYTF
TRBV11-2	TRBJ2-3	CASREGTVSTDTQYF
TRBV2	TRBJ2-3	CASTYRRGSTDTQYF
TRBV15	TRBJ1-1	CATSRDRVDTEAFF
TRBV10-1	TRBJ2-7	CASSEHRHEQYF
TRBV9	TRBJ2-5	CASSAPGTGDETQYF
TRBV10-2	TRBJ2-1	CASSEQRGGYNEQFF
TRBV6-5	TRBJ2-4	CASGGIAKNIQYF
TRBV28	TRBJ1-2	CASSFGTGVGYTF
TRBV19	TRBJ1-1	CASSGVMGENTEAFF
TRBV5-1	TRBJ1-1	CASSREPEAFF
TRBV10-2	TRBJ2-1	CASSETTGEQFF
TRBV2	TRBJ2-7	CASRDGLAGTYEQYF
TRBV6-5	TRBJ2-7	CASSYRLADEQYF
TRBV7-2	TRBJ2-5	CASSLHGAQETQYF
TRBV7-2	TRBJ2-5	CASSRQTSGILETQYF
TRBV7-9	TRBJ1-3	CASSSLDNAIYF
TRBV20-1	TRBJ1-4	CGSSNGEKLFF
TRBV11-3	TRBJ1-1	CASSPRRGGEAFF
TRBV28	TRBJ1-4	CASSPFSAGSDEKLFF
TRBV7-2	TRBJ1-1	CASSPSLGAFF
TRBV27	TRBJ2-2	CASSTGTGAANTGELFF
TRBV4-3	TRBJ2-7	CASSLRDGANYEQYF
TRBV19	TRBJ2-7	CASSTDSLEQYF
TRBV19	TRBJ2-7	CASSMAGNEQYF
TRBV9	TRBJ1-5	CASSATESFNQPQHF
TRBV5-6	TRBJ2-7	CASSSSSYEQYF
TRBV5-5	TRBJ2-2	CASSYLGRAGELFF
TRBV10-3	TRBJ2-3	CAISESSPLGTQYF
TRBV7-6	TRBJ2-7	CASSLGTSGSYEQYF
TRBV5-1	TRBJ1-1	CASSLIGDKNTEAFF
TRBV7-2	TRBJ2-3	CASSPTRTDTQYF
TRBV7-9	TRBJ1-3	CANGQSSGNTIYF
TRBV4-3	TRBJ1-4	CASSQVAGTSNEKLFF
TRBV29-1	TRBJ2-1	CRAERNNEQFF
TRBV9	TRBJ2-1	CASSPGGLASYNEQFF
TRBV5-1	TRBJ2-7	CASSEGTPSEQYF
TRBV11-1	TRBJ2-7	CASSLGRGYEQYF
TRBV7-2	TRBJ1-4	CASSLEGTGGYEKLFF
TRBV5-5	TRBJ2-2	CASSLGGSRTGELFF